A single T cell receptor (beta chain) is shown here with its context. The antigen is unknown. The data belong to a study of T-cell memory formation after mild COVID-19. About the study: TCR clusters were mostly donor specific. Study results and limitations: The authors did not confirm SARS-CoV-2 specificity of second-wave clones peaking day 37. Memory sampled before infection contained some responding clones, suggesting cross-reactive memory joined.

From germline, CDR1 is DFQATT and CDR2 SNEGSKA (reference sequence). V shed 2 bases and J 0 bases; nucleotides not matched to a gene: 8. The CDR3 covers 18 residues. TCRdb reanalysed the 5' RACE reads using MiXCR and keeps one entry per CDR3 protein. The data show about 310,000 distinct CDR3 sequences, around 19% seen once. Sequenced material: PBMCs or a T cell subset sorted from them (not recorded which). V is TRBV20-1 and J is TRBJ2-3; 13 bases agree with TRBD2. The receptor's source is a man aged 18 to 30 who had mild COVID-19 (a few samples of this study predate the infection). Cell type and time point are not known. The CDR3 DNA reads TGCAGTGCTAGAAAGACTAGCGGGGGGCCCCCTAGCACAGATACGCAGTATTTT. Translated: CSARKTSGGPPSTDTQYF.